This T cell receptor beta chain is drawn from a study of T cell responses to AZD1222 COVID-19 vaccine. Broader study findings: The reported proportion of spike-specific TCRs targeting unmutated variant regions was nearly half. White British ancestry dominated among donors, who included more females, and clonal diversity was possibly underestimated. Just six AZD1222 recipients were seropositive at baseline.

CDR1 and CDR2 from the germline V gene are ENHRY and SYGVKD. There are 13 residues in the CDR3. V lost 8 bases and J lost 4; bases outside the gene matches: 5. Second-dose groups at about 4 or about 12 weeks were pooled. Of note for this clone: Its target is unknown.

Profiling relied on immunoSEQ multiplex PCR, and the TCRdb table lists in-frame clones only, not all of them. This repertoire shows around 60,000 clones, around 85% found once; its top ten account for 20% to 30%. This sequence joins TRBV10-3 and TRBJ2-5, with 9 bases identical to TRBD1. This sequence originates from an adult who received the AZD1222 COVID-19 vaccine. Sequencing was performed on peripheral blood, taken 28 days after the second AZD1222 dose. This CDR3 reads CAIARQGGETQYF. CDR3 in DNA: TGTGCCATCGCTCGACAGGGGGGAGAGACCCAGTACTTC.